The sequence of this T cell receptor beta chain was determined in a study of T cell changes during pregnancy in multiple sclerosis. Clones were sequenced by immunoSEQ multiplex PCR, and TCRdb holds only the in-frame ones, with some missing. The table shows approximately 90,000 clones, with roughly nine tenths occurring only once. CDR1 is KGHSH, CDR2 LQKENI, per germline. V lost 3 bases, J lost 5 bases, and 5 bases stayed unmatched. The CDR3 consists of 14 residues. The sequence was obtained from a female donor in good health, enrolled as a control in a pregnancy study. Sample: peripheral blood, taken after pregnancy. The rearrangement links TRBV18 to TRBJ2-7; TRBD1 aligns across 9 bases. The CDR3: CASSPTGTGNEQYF. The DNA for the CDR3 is TGTGCCAGCTCACCTACCGGGACAGGGAACGAGCAGTACTTC.